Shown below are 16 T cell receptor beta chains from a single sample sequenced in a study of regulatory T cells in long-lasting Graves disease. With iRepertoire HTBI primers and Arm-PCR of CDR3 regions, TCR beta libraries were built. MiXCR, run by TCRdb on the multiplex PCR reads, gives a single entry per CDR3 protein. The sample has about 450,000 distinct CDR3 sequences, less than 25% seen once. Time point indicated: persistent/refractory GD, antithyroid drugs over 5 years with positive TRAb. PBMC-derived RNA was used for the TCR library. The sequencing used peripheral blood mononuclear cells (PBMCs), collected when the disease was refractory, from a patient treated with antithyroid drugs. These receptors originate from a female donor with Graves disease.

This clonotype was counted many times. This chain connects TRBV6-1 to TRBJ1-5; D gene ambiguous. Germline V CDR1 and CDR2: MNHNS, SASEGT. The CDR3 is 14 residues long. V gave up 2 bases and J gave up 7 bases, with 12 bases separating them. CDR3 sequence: CASSENVELQPQHF. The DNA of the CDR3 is TGTGCCAGCAGTGAAAATGTGGAGTTACAGCCCCAGCATTTT.

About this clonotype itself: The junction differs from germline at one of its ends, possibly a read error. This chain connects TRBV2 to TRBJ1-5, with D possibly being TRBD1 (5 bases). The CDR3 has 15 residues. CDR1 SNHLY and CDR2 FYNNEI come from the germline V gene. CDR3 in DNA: TGTGCCAGCAGTGAAGCGGGGCACCTCAATCAGCCCCGGCATTTT. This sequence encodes CASSEAGHLNQPRHF.

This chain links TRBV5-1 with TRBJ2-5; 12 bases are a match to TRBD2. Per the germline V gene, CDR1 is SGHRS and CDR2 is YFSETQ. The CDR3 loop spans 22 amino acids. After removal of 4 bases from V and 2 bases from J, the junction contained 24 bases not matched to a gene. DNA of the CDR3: TGCGCCAGCAGCCCAAGGACTAGCGGGAAATTTGCACTTGCGGCTATACAAGAGACCCAGTACTTC. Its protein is CASSPRTSGKFALAAIQETQYF.

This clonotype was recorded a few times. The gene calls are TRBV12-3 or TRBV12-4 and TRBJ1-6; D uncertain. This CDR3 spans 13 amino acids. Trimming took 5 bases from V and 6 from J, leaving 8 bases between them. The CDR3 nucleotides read TGTGCCAGCAGTACCGCCCCTAATTCACCCCTCCACTTT. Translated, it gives CASSTAPNSPLHF.

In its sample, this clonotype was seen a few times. The DNA of the CDR3 is TGTGCCACCAGTGAGGCAGGGGGGGACCCCCAAGAGACCCAGTACTTC. The encoded protein is CATSEAGGDPQETQYF. The genes are TRBV24-1 and TRBJ2-5; D tentatively fits TRBD1 or TRBD2 (7 bases each). V was shortened by 4 bases and J by 1 base, with 15 bases between the two germline ends. The CDR3 covers 16 residues. Germline CDR1 KGHDR, CDR2 SFDVKD.

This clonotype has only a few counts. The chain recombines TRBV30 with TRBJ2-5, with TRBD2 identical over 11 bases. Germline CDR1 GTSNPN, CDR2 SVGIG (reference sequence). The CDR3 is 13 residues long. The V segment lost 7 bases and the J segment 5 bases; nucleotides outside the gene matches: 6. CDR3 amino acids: CAFTSGGEETQYF. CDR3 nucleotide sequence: TGTGCCTTCACTAGCGGGGGTGAGGAGACCCAGTACTTC. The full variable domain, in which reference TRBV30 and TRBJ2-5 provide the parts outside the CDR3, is SQTIHQWPATLVQPVGSPLSLECTVEGTSNPNLYWYRQAAGRGLQLLFYSVGIGQISSEVPQNLSASRPQDRQFILSSKKLLLSDSGFYLCAFTSGGEETQYFGPGTRLLVL.

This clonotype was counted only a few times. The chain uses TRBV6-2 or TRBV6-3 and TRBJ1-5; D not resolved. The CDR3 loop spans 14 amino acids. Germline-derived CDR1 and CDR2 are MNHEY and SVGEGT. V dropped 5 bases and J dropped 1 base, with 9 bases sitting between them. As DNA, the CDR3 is TGTGCCAGCAGTGAAGCGAGAAGCAATCAGCCCCAGCATTTT. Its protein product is CASSEARSNQPQHF.

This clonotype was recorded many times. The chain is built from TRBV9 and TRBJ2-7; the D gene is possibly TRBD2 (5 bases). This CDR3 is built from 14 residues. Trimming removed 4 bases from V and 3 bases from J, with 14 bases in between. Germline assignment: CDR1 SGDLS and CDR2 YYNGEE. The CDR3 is CASSPEARVYEQYF. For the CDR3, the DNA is TGTGCCAGCAGCCCCGAAGCGAGGGTCTACGAGCAGTACTTC.

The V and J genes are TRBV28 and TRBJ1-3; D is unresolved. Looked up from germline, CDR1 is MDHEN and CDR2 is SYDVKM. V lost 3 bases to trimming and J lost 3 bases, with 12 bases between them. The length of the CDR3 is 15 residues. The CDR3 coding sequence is TGTGCCAGCAGTTTTGTTGGGTCTGGTGGAAACACCATATATTTT. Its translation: CASSFVGSGGNTIYF.

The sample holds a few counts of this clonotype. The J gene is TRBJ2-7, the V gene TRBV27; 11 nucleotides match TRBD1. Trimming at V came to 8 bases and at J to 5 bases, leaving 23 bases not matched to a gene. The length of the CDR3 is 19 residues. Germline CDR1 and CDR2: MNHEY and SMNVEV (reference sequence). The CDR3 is CASRMGVLLGTGGSNEQYF. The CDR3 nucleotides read TGTGCCAGCCGGATGGGTGTACTACTCGGGACAGGGGGGAGCAACGAGCAGTACTTC.

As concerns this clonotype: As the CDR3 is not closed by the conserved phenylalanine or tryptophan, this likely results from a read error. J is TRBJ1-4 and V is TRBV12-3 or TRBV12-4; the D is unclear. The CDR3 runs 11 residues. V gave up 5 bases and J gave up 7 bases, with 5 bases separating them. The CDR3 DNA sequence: TGTGCCAGCAGTCCCGGTGAAAAACTGTTTTCT. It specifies CASSPGEKLFS.

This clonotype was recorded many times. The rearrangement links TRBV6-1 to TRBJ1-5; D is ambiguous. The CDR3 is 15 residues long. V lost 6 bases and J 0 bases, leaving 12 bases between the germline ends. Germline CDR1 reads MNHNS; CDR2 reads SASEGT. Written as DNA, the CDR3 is TGTGCCAGCAGCTCCGCGGGGAATAGCAATCAGCCCCAGCATTTT. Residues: CASSSAGNSNQPQHF.

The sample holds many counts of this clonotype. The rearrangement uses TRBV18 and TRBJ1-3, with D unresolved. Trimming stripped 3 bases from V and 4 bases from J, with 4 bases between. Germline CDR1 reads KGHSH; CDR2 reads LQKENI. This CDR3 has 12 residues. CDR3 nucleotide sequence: TGTGCCAGCTCACCGGAGGGAAACACCATATATTTT. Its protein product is CASSPEGNTIYF. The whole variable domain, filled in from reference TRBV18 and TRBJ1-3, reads NAGVMQNPRHLVRRRGQEARLRCSPMKGHSHVYWYRQLPEEGLKFMVYLQKENIIDESGMPKERFSAEFPKEGPSILRIQQVVRGDSAAYFCASSPEGNTIYFGEGSWLTVV.

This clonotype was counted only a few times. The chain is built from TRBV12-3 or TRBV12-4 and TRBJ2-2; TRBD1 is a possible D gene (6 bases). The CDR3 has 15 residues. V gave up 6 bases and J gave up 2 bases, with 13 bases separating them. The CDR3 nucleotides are TGTGCCAGCAGCCTCGGGACACTAAACACCGGGGAGCTGTTTTTT. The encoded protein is CASSLGTLNTGELFF.

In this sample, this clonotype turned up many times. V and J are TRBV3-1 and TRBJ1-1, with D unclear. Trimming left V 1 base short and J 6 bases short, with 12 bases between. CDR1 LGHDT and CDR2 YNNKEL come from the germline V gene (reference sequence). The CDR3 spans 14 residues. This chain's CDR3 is CASSQGDWSPEAFF. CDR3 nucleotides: TGTGCCAGCAGCCAAGGTGATTGGAGCCCTGAAGCTTTCTTT.

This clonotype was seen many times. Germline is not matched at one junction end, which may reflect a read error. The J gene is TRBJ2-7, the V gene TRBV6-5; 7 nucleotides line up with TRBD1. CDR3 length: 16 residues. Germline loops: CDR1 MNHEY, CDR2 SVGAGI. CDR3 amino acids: CASGYGQAISSYEQYF. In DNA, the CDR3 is TGTGCCAGCGGTTACGGACAGGCGATCAGCTCCTACGAGCAGTACTTC.